Sequencing of this T cell receptor (beta chain) was carried out in a study of control samples from healthy donors and cancer patients. In regard to this clone: Additional DNA sequences in this sample encode the identical CDR3.

Assay: immunoSEQ multiplex PCR; the TCRdb copy retains only in-frame clones and omits some. The sample has about 140,000 clones; about 91% are singletons. From germline, CDR1 is MNHEY and CDR2 SVGAGI. Between the trimmed V and J ends, which lost 11 bases and 0 bases, there was a span of 13 bases. The CDR3 spans 13 residues. Sequencing used blood. The clonotype was recovered from a man younger than 35 in good health. The chain employs TRBV6-5 and TRBJ1-1; possible D gene TRBD1, 5 bases. CDR3 bases: TGTGCCTCTCGACGAGGGGTGAACACTGAAGCTTTCTTT. It yields the protein CASRRGVNTEAFF.